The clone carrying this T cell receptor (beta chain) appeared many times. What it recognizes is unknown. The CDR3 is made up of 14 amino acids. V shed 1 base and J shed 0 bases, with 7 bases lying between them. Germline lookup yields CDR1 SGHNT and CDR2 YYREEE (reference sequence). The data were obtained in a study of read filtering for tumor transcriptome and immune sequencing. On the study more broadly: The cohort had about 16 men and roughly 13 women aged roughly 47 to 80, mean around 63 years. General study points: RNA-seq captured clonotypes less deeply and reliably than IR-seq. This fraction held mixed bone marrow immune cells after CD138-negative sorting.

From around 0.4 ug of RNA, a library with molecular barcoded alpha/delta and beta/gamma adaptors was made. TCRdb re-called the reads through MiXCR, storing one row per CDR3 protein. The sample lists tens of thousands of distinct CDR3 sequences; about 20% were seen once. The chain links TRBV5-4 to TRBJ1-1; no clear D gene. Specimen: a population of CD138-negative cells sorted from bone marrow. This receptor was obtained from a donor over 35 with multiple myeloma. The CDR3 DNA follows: TGTGCCAGCAGCTTGACCGATATGAACACTGAAGCTTTCTTT. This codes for CASSLTDMNTEAFF.